This T cell receptor beta chain emerged from a study of shared clonotypes between healthy human individuals. Study results and limitations: What naive subsets generally showed was a larger estimated richness than memory subsets showed. Four donors had around 5% of their naive CD4 clonotypes in common.

In the case of this clone: Its target is not known.

Only in-frame clones appear in the TCRdb table, and some are missing; sequencing was by immunoSEQ multiplex PCR. The repertoire holds around 2.1 million clones, with about 92% as singletons. V lost 3 bases and J 4 bases, leaving 16 bases between the germline ends. This CDR3 is 15 amino acids long. Germline CDR1 is MNHEY and CDR2 is SMNVEV (reference sequence). Naive CD8 cells were CD45RO-negative, positively selected for CCR7, excluding terminally differentiated effector memory CD45RA+ cells. Donors, without exception, were Caucasian adults residing in Nashville, Tennessee. The chain couples TRBV27 to TRBJ2-7, with D tentatively TRBD2 (7 bases). The sequencing sample was made of naive CD8+ T cells from PBMCs. The TCR was taken from a man aged 18 to 30 in good health. Some clones in this sample may be carry-over from other donors' samples. Here the CDR3 reads CASSFLRGAVYEQYF. DNA of the CDR3: TGTGCCAGCAGTTTTTTACGGGGGGCTGTTTACGAGCAGTACTTC.